This TCR beta chain was captured in a study of blood T cell repertoires in COVID-19. About the research overall: Acute and convalescent COVID-19 samples came from the United States, Italy and Spain.

CDR1 SGHTA and CDR2 FQGNSA come from the germline V gene. The CDR3 extends over 16 amino acids. The junction had 8 bases not matched to a gene; V was cut back by 5 bases and J by 1 base. In the study's own analysis: Reference gene primers were amplified, and this amplification served to estimate nucleated cell counts. Sequencing used immunoSEQ multiplex PCR; TCRdb keeps in-frame clones, though not all of them. The DNA was the basis for D and trimming; V, J and clone size are from that table. The data show 250,000 to 350,000 clones, approximately 91% seen once. Sequencing was done on a sample of peripheral blood. V gene TRBV7-2 combines with J gene TRBJ1-5, with 7 bases lining up with TRBD1. The sequence came from a woman in her 40s who had recovered from COVID-19. The CDR3 protein is CASSDFLQGSNQPQHF. The CDR3 DNA reads as TGTGCCAGCAGCGACTTTTTACAGGGGAGCAATCAGCCCCAGCATTTT.